These T cell receptor beta chains were read from a single sample in a study of T cells in Graves' hyperthyroidism and ophthalmopathy. TCRdb recomputed calls from the multiplex PCR reads with MiXCR, one row per CDR3 protein. The table has around 280,000 distinct CDR3 sequences, 13% seen once. The sequencing input was blood. Receptors originate from a woman in her 30s with Graves' hyperthyroidism that later progressed to Graves' ophthalmopathy. The CDR3 runs from the conserved cysteine through the conserved F or W. Fields, in order: J gene, clone size, CDR3 length, D gene, V gene, CDR3 DNA, CDR3 protein. D genes are given only for firm matches. Size is stated for part of the rows, as once, few or many counts, or as a class when the clone is expanded.

TRBJ2-7 | many | 15 | TRBD1 | TRBV9 | TGTGCCAGCAGCGGGGGACAGACTGACCTAAGGGAGCAGTACTTC | CASSGGQTDLREQYF
TRBJ2-1 | few | 15 | TRBD2 | TRBV5-1 | TGCGCCAGCAGCTTGGGTAGCGGGAGGTACAATGAGCAGTTCTTC | CASSLGSGRYNEQFF
TRBJ2-7 | many | 14 | TRBD2 | TRBV20-1 | TGCAGTGCAGATGGGACTAGCGGGACGGGTGAGCAGTACTTC | CSADGTSGTGEQYF
TRBJ1-4 | few | 13 | . | TRBV5-1 | TGCGCCAGCAGCGCCGTTTCAAATGAAAAACTGTTTTTT | CASSAVSNEKLFF
TRBJ2-2 | many | 15 | TRBD1 | TRBV15 | TGTGCCACCAGTTATGGCGGACAGGGGGCCGAGGAGCTGTTTTTT | CATSYGGQGAEELFF
TRBJ1-4 | many | 16 | . | TRBV15 | TGTGCCACCAGCAGAGATTACGCGGGGACTAATGAAAAACTGTTTTTT | CATSRDYAGTNEKLFF
TRBJ1-1 | . | 16 | TRBD1 | TRBV20-1 | TGCAGTGCTGAAGATTGGGGACAGGGCCTGAACACTGAAGCTTTCTTT | CSAEDWGQGLNTEAFF
TRBJ1-1 | many | 13 | . | TRBV30 | TGTGCCTGTGAACAGCTGACGAACACTGAAGCTTTCTTT | CACEQLTNTEAFF
TRBJ2-5 | many | 13 | TRBD2 | TRBV6-6 | TGTGCCAGCAGTTACCAGGGAGGGGAGACCCAGTACTTC | CASSYQGGETQYF
TRBJ2-3 | many | 13 | TRBD2 | TRBV28 | TGTGCCACTCGGGCGGGAGGGGTAGATACGCAGTATTTT | CATRAGGVDTQYF
TRBJ1-2 | few | 13 | . | TRBV13 | TGTGCCAGCAGTTCCTGGGACGGTTATGGCTACACCTTC | CASSSWDGYGYTF
TRBJ1-4 | many | 13 | . | TRBV10-3 | TGTGCCATCGGTGGGGGAACTAATGAAAAACTGTTTTTT | CAIGGGTNEKLFF
TRBJ2-1 | many | 11 | . | TRBV30 | TGTGCCTGGACGGGCAGGTCAAGACTGTTCTTC | CAWTGRSRLFF
TRBJ2-5 | . | 16 | TRBD2 | TRBV4-1 | TGCGCCAGCAGCCAAGGACAGGGACTAGCTGGGTCGATCCAGTACTTC | CASSQGQGLAGSIQYF
TRBJ2-1 | few | 15 | TRBD2 | TRBV25-1 | TGTGCCAGCAGTACCCCTCGCGGGAGGGCTGTTGAGCAGTTCTTC | CASSTPRGRAVEQFF
TRBJ1-1 | many | 13 | . | TRBV28 | TGTGCCAGCAGTTTTGCTTGGGCGACTGAAGCTTTCTTT | CASSFAWATEAFF
TRBJ2-2 | few | 14 | TRBD1 | TRBV5-1 | TGCGCCAGCAAGCCCGGGACAGGGTCCGGGGAGCTGTTTTTT | CASKPGTGSGELFF
TRBJ1-1 | many | 15 | . | TRBV7-9 | TGTGCCAGCAGCTCAAGCCAGGTTAAGAACACTGAAGCTTTCTTT | CASSSSQVKNTEAFF
TRBJ2-1 | . | 13 | TRBD2 | TRBV20-1 | TGCAGTACCAATCCCGGGACTAGCTATGAGCAGTTCTTC | CSTNPGTSYEQFF
TRBJ1-3 | few | 13 | . | TRBV4-1 | TGCGCCAGCAGCCGCCTCTCTGGAAACACCATATATTTT | CASSRLSGNTIYF
TRBJ2-3 | . | 15 | . | TRBV28 | TGTGCCAGCAGAAGTACAGGGTTGGACGCAGATACGCAGTATTTT | CASRSTGLDADTQYF
TRBJ2-1 | . | 15 | . | TRBV4-1 | TGCGCCAGCAGACAACCTCGGGACCTTGACAATGAGCAGTTCTTC | CASRQPRDLDNEQFF
TRBJ2-2 | many | 15 | . | TRBV7-8 | TGTGCCAGCACCCCGCAGGCTGTGAACACCGGGGAGCTGTTTTTT | CASTPQAVNTGELFF
TRBJ2-3 | few | 16 | . | TRBV6-1 | TGTGCCAGCAGTACCTCGTCCGCGCCGCCCACAGATACGCAGTATTTT | CASSTSSAPPTDTQYF
TRBJ2-7 | many | 15 | TRBD2 | TRBV9 | TGTGCCAGCAGCGGGGGACTAGCGGGACTCTACGAGCAGTACTTC | CASSGGLAGLYEQYF
TRBJ2-1 | many | 15 | TRBD2 | TRBV6-6 | TGTGCCAGCAGTTACACTAGCGGCCTGTACAATGAGCAGTTCTTC | CASSYTSGLYNEQFF
TRBJ2-1 | few | 13 | . | TRBV12-5 | TGTGCTAGTGGTTTGGAGGAACGGGATGAGCAGTTCTTC | CASGLEERDEQFF